This is a list of T cell receptor beta chains from one sample in a study of patients and donors after allogeneic stem cell transplantation. Each CDR3 protein gets one entry after TCRdb re-called the RT-PCR reads with MiXCR. This repertoire shows about 74,000 distinct CDR3 sequences, around 27% found once; its top ten account for about 26%. Sequenced material: blood, either unsorted or a sorted T cell fraction (not recorded which). The receptors shown here come from a human donor who was either an allogeneic HSCT recipient or a stem cell or donor lymphocyte infusion donor (not recorded which). It is not recorded whose cells these are; they may come from a transplant donor. Both conserved end residues are part of each CDR3. A D gene is named only where the DNA matches it firmly. Some rows mark clone size as missing; the rest say once, few, many or name a class of expanded clone.

>few|TRBV7-9|TRBJ2-1|TRBD2
TGTGCCAGCAGCTTAGGGGGCCTAGCGGGGCCGTACAATGAGCAGTTCTTC
CASSLGGLAGPYNEQFF
>few|TRBV2|TRBJ1-2|NA
TGTGCCAGCAGGAGACCCTGGGAGGCTTTCTATGGCTACACCTTC
CASRRPWEAFYGYTF
>few|TRBV2|TRBJ1-4|TRBD1
TGTGCCAGCAGTGAGGTCGCGACAGGGGTGTATGAAAAACTGTTTTTT
CASSEVATGVYEKLFF
>few|TRBV5-1|TRBJ1-1|TRBD1
TGCGCCAGCAGCTCGGACAGGGCCCTAATGAACACTGAAGCTTTCTTT
CASSSDRALMNTEAFF
>few|TRBV29-1|TRBJ1-5|TRBD1
TGCAGCGTGGGGACAGACCTCGATCAGCCCCAGCATTTT
CSVGTDLDQPQHF
>NA|TRBV12-3/TRBV12-4|TRBJ2-6|NA
TGTGCCAGCAGTTTGGGACGGGTCTCTGGGGCCAACGTCCTGACTTTC
CASSLGRVSGANVLTF
>few|TRBV7-6|TRBJ1-1|NA
TGTGCCAGCAGCGCGGACAGGAACACTGAAGCTTTCTTT
CASSADRNTEAFF
>few|TRBV2|TRBJ1-1|TRBD1
TGTGCCAGCAGGCCCCCCTCGGGACAGCTTGCTGAAGCTTTCTTT
CASRPPSGQLAEAFF
>few|TRBV29-1|TRBJ1-3|NA
TGCAGCGTCATCGGGACAATTTCTGGAAACACCATATATTTT
CSVIGTISGNTIYF
>few|TRBV5-1|TRBJ2-3|NA
TGCGCCAGCAGCGAGACGGCAGATACGCAGTATTTT
CASSETADTQYF
>NA|TRBV7-2|TRBJ2-3|NA
TGTGCCAGCAGCTCTTTCGGGGATACGCAGTATTTT
CASSSFGDTQYF
>many|TRBV28|TRBJ1-1|NA
TGTGCCAGCAGTCCCCCCAGGGAAAGAACTGAAGCTTTCTTT
CASSPPRERTEAFF
>few|TRBV7-2|TRBJ1-5|NA
TGTGCCAGCAGCTTATGGAGTTCTAGCAATCAGCCCCAGCATTTT
CASSLWSSSNQPQHF
>NA|TRBV11-2|TRBJ2-1|NA
TGTGCCAGCAGCTTAAGTGGGGGGGCCGGCAATGAGCAGTTCTTC
CASSLSGGAGNEQFF
>NA|TRBV5-6|TRBJ1-4|TRBD1
TGTGCCAGCAGCTCACTAAGGACAGGTTGGACAACTAATGAAAAACTGTTTTTT
CASSSLRTGWTTNEKLFF
>few|TRBV6-1|TRBJ1-5|NA
TGTGCCAGCAGTGAGGCAGGGGTGGGCAATCAGCCCCAGCATTTT
CASSEAGVGNQPQHF
>many|TRBV5-5|TRBJ1-1|NA
TGTGCCAGCAGCTTGGGCGCGGGATTCGTAATGAACACTGAAGCTTTCTTT
CASSLGAGFVMNTEAFF
>NA|TRBV6-6|TRBJ1-1|TRBD1
TGTGCCAGCAGCGCCGGGACAGGGGCCATTTGGGTCACTGAAGCTTTCTTT
CASSAGTGAIWVTEAFF